This TCR beta chain was found in a study of blood T cell repertoires in COVID-19. The CDR3 has 12 amino acids. Per germline, CDR1 MGHRA and CDR2 YSYEKL. With 1 base removed from V and 5 bases from J, the gap between germline ends came to 3 bases. Sequenced by immunoSEQ multiplex PCR; TCRdb stores in-frame clones only, minus some. Of about 190,000 clones listed, 76% are singletons. Sequenced input: PBMCs or T cells enriched from blood (not recorded which). V and J are TRBV4-1 and TRBJ2-1; D is uncertain. This receptor was taken from a woman aged 45 to 65 with acute COVID-19. DNA for the CDR3: TGCGCCAGCAGCCAAGGAGACAATGAGCAGTTCTTC. It encodes CASSQGDNEQFF.